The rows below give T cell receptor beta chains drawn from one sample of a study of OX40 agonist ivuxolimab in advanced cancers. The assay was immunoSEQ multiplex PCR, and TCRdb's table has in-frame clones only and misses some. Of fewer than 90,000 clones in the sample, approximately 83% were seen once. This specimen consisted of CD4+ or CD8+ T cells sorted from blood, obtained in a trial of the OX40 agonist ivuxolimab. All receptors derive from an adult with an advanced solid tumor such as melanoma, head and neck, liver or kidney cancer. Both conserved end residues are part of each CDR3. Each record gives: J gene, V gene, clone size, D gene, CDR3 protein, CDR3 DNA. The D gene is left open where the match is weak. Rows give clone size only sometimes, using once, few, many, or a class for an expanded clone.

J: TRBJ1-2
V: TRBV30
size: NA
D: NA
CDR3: CAWSVLPTGLGYGYTF
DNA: TGTGCCTGGAGTGTACTCCCAACAGGGTTGGGCTATGGCTACACCTTC

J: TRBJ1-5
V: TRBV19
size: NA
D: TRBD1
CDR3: CASSKTGFDSNQPQHF
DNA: TGTGCCAGTAGTAAGACAGGGTTCGATAGCAATCAGCCCCAGCATTTT

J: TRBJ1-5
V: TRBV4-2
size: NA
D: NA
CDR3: CASSQDIRGQPQHF
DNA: TGTGCCAGCAGCCAAGATATTAGGGGGCAGCCCCAGCATTTT

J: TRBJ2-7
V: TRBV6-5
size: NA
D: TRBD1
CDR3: CASTQTGSPSEQYF
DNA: TGTGCCAGCACCCAGACAGGGAGCCCTTCCGAGCAGTACTTC

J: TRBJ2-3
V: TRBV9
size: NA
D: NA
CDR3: CASSVEVLADTQYF
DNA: TGTGCCAGCAGCGTAGAAGTGTTGGCAGATACGCAGTATTTT

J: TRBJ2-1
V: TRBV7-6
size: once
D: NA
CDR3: CASSPGAGSSYNEQFF
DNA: TGTGCCAGCAGCCCCGGGGCGGGTAGCTCCTACAATGAGCAGTTCTTC

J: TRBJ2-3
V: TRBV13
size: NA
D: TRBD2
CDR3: CASSLTFRSGGRSEDTQYF
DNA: TGTGCCAGCAGCTTAACCTTCCGTAGCGGGGGTAGATCGGAAGATACGCAGTATTTT

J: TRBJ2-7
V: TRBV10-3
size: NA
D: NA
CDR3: CAIRGGDRSPRDEQYF
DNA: TGTGCCATCAGAGGGGGAGACAGATCGCCTAGAGACGAGCAGTACTTC

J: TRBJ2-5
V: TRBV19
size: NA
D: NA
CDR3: CASSDVGKTQYF
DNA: TGTGCCAGTAGTGACGTGGGAAAGACCCAGTACTTC

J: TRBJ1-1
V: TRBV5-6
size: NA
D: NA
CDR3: CASSLYGGRVWTEAFF
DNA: TGTGCCAGCAGCTTGTACGGAGGCAGGGTATGGACTGAAGCTTTCTTT

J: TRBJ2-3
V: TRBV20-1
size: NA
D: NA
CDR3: CSANRGDTQYF
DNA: TGCAGTGCTAATCGAGGAGACACGCAGTATTTT

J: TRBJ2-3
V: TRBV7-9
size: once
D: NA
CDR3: CASSPWGGYTDTQYF
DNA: TGTGCCAGCAGCCCATGGGGCGGTTACACAGATACGCAGTATTTT

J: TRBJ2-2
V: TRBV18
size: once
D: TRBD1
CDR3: CASSPRQGDTGELFF
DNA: TGTGCCAGCTCACCACGACAGGGGGACACCGGGGAGCTGTTTTTT

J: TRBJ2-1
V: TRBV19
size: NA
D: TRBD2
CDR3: CASRPPGGLGLEFF
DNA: TGTGCCAGTAGGCCCCCGGGGGGGCTAGGACTCGAGTTCTTC

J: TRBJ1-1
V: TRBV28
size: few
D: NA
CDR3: CASPTPGQEMNTEAFF
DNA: TGTGCCAGCCCAACACCGGGCCAAGAAATGAACACTGAAGCTTTCTTT

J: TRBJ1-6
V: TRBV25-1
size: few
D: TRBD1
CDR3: CASRSGGQGNPLHF
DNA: TGTGCCAGCAGATCAGGGGGACAGGGGAATCCCCTCCACTTT

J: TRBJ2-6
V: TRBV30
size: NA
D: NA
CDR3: CASGTQPGGANVLTF
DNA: TGTGCCTCCGGGACCCAGCCGGGGGGGGCCAACGTCCTGACTTTC

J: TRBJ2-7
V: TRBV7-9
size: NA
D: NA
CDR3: CASSPGHKTYEQYF
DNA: TGTGCCAGCAGTCCGGGACATAAAACCTACGAGCAGTACTTC

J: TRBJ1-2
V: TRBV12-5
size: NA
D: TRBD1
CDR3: CASGLSGQLLYGYTF
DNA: TGTGCTAGTGGTTTATCGGGACAGCTGCTTTATGGCTACACCTTC

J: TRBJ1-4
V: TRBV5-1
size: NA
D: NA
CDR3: CASSYGGSTNEKLFF
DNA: TGCGCCAGCAGCTATGGCGGCTCAACTAATGAAAAACTGTTTTTT

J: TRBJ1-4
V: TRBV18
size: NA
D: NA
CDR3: CASSPTTNEKLFF
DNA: TGTGCCAGCTCACCAACAACTAATGAAAAACTGTTTTTT

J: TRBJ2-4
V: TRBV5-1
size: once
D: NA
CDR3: CASSPAGRLAKNIQYF
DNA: TGCGCCAGCAGCCCTGCGGGACGGCTAGCCAAAAACATTCAGTACTTC

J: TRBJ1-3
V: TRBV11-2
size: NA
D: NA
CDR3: CASSLEPGNTIYF
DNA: TGTGCCAGCAGCTTAGAGCCTGGAAACACCATATATTTT

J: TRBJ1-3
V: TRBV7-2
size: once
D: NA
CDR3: CASSSNPSGGSRNTIYF
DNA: TGTGCCAGCAGCTCGAATCCCTCCGGGGGTAGTAGAAACACCATATATTTT

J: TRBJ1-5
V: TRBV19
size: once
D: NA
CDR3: CASCVGGRRPQHF
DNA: TGTGCCAGTTGCGTGGGCGGAAGAAGACCCCAGCATTTT

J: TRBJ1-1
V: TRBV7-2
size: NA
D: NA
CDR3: CASSLEARMNTEAFF
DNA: TGTGCCAGCAGCTTAGAAGCACGGATGAACACTGAAGCTTTCTTT